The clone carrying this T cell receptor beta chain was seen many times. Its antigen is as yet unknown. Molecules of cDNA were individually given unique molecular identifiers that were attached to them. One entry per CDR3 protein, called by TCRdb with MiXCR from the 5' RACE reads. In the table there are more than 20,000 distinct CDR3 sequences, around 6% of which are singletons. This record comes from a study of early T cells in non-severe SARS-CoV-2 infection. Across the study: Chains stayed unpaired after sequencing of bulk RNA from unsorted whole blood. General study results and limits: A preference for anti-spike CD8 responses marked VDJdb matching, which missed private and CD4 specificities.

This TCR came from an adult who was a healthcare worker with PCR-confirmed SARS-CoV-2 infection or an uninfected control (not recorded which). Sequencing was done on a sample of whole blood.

Written as DNA, the CDR3 is TGTGCCATCAGTGGGCCGGGACAGGGGGCATACGAGCAGTACTTC. Protein: CAISGPGQGAYEQYF. The chain employs TRBV10-3 and TRBJ2-7, with 12 bases lining up with TRBD1. This CDR3 is 15 amino acids long. Per germline, CDR1 ENHRY and CDR2 SYGVKD. J lost 4 bases, V lost 4 bases, and 5 bases had no gene match.